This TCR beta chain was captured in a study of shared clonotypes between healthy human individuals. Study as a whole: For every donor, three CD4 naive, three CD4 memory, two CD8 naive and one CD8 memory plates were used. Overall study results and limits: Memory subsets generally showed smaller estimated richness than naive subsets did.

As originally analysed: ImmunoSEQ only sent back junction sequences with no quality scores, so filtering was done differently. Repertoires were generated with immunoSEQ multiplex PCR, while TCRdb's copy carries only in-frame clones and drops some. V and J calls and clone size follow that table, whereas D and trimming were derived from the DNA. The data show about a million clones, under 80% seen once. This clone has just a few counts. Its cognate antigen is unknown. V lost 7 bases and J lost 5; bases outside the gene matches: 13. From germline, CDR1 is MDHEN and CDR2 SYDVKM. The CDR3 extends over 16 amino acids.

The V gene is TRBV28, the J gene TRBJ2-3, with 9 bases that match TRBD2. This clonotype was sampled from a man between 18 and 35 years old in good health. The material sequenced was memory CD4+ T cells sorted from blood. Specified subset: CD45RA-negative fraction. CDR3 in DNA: TGTGCCAGCACCGGTACGGGCGGGGGGGCCTTAGATACGCAGTATTTT. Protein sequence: CASTGTGGGALDTQYF.